What follows are 23 T cell receptor beta chains derived from one specimen sequenced in a study of T cells in Graves' hyperthyroidism and ophthalmopathy. Amplified TCR beta CDR3 regions derived from RNA transcripts. The primer set for the first-round RT-PCR of the TCR CDR3 was HTBI. Using its own MiXCR run on the multiplex PCR reads, TCRdb lists one record per CDR3 protein. Here the sample spans 700,000 or so distinct CDR3 sequences, about a sixth being singletons. Sequencing was carried out using blood. The receptors come from a man between 18 and 35 years old with Graves' hyperthyroidism.

The V and J genes are TRBV19 and TRBJ2-3; D remains ambiguous. Trimming removed 2 bases at V and 2 bases at J, with 5 bases between. Germline-derived CDR1 and CDR2 are LNHDA and SQIVND (reference sequence). The CDR3 is 13 amino acids. CDR3 DNA sequence: TGTGCCAGTAGTATATCCTACACAGATACGCAGTATTTT. Protein product: CASSISYTDTQYF.

The table lists this clonotype with many counts. The chain links TRBV20-1 to TRBJ2-3; D is perhaps TRBD1 (5 bases). The CDR3 has 14 amino acids. Germline V lookup: CDR1 DFQATT, CDR2 SNEGSKA (reference sequence). V was shortened by 1 base and J by 2 bases, with 10 bases between the two germline ends. The CDR3 loop reads CSARGGRNTDTQYF. In DNA, the CDR3 is TGCAGTGCTAGAGGGGGCAGGAACACAGATACGCAGTATTTT.

There are a few counts of this clonotype. The rearrangement joins TRBV9 to TRBJ1-4, with 8 bases fitting TRBD1. V lost 2 bases to trimming and J lost 10 bases; unmatched junction nucleotides: 7. The CDR3 consists of 14 residues. From germline, CDR1 is SGDLS and CDR2 YYNGEE. The CDR3 reads CASSVSGGAGKLFF. The DNA for the CDR3 is TGTGCCAGCAGCGTGTCAGGGGGCGCGGGAAAACTGTTTTTT. The full variable domain, in which reference TRBV9 and TRBJ1-4 provide the parts outside the CDR3, is DSGVTQTPKHLITATGQRVTLRCSPRSGDLSVYWYQQSLDQGLQFLIQYYNGEERAKGNILERFSAQQFPDLHSELNLSSLELGDSALYFCASSVSGGAGKLFFGSGTQLSVL.

The chain combines TRBV9 with TRBJ2-1, with D possibly being TRBD1 or TRBD2 (6 bases each). Germline V gene lookup returns CDR1 SGDLS and CDR2 YYNGEE. This CDR3 has 15 residues. The V end lost 3 bases, the J end lost 3 bases, and 13 bases lay between the germline ends. The DNA for the CDR3 is TGTGCCAGCAGCGCCGGACGGGGGCTCTACAATGAGCAGTTCTTC. Residues: CASSAGRGLYNEQFF.

The table lists this clonotype with a few counts. This chain joins TRBV7-8 and TRBJ1-1; TRBD1 is a possible D gene (6 bases). Germline V CDR1 and CDR2: SGHVS, FQNEAQ. Trimming removed 3 bases at V and 3 bases at J, with 23 bases between. This CDR3 contains 18 residues. CDR3 region: CASSFEFSRTAIYTEAFF. CDR3 nucleotides: TGTGCCAGCAGCTTTGAGTTTTCCCGGACAGCCATATACACTGAAGCTTTCTTT. Drawing the rest from reference TRBV7-8 and TRBJ1-1, the complete variable domain is GAGVSQSPRYKVAKRGQDVALRCDPISGHVSLFWYQQALGQGPEFLTYFQNEAQLDKSGLPSDRFFAERPEGSVSTLKIQRTQQEDSAVYLCASSFEFSRTAIYTEAFFGQGTRLTVV.

This clonotype was recorded a few times. The chain combines TRBV7-9 with TRBJ1-6, with 11 positions matching TRBD1. CDR3 length: 17 residues. Germline CDR1 and CDR2: SEHNR and FQNEAQ (reference sequence). V was clipped by 5 bases and J by 6 bases; unmatched bases: 9. This chain's CDR3 is CASSLSRGTGGNSPLHF. CDR3 sequence (DNA): TGTGCCAGCAGCCTATCAAGGGGGACAGGGGGTAATTCACCCCTCCACTTT.

The rearrangement uses TRBV4-3 and TRBJ1-5; TRBD1 is a possible D gene (5 bases). Trimming took 2 bases from V and 7 from J, leaving 12 bases between them. Germline V gene sequence: CDR1 LGHNA, CDR2 YSLEER. The CDR3 has 14 amino acids. The CDR3 protein is CASSQIAGKQPQHF. The CDR3 bases are TGCGCCAGCAGCCAAATAGCAGGGAAACAGCCCCAGCATTTT.

This clonotype occurred many times. The chain couples TRBV20-1 to TRBJ2-7; D may be TRBD2 (6 bases). Germline V gene data show CDR1 as DFQATT and CDR2 as SNEGSKA (reference sequence). The CDR3 sequence is 16 residues long. Trimming removed 0 bases from V and 2 bases from J, with 17 bases in between. The CDR3 region is CSARDRGRSQTYEQYF. In DNA, the CDR3 is TGCAGTGCTAGAGATCGGGGGAGGTCCCAAACCTACGAGCAGTACTTC.

This clonotype has ten or more counts. CDR3 sequence (DNA): TGTGCCAGCAGCTTAGTCGGGGGGGACAGCAGTTACGAGCAGTACTTC. Translated: CASSLVGGDSSYEQYF. The J gene is TRBJ2-7, the V gene TRBV7-2; tentatively, D is TRBD2 (8 bases). This CDR3 has 16 amino acids. The germline V and J ends were trimmed by 1 base and 4 bases, with 17 bases remaining between them. Germline V gene sequence: CDR1 SGHTA, CDR2 FQGNSA. The variable domain in full, completed from reference TRBV7-2 and TRBJ2-7, reads GAGVSQSPSNKVTEKGKDVELRCDPISGHTALYWYRQSLGQGLEFLIYFQGNSAPDKSGLPSDRFSAERTGGSVSTLTIQRTQQEDSAVYLCASSLVGGDSSYEQYFGPGTRLTVT.

This clonotype occurred many times. The J gene is TRBJ2-7, the V gene TRBV12-3 or TRBV12-4; tentatively, D is TRBD1 (6 bases). V lost 4 bases and J lost 0, with 10 bases in between. The CDR3 has 14 amino acids. The CDR3 protein is CASSSGHSSYEQYF. CDR3 in DNA: TGTGCCAGCAGTTCGGGACATAGCTCCTACGAGCAGTACTTC.

This clonotype was detected a few times. The chain has TRBV20-1 and TRBJ2-1, with 11 bases that match TRBD1. The CDR3 runs 15 residues. The V gene's germline CDR1 is DFQATT and CDR2 SNEGSKA (reference sequence). Trimming cost V 2 bases and J 6 bases; bases outside gene matches: 6. CDR3 sequence: CSARPGQGAANEQFF. CDR3 DNA sequence: TGCAGTGCTAGACCCGGACAGGGGGCCGCCAATGAGCAGTTCTTC.

As DNA, the CDR3 is TGTGCCAGCAGCCTTACAGATAGGGGTTCCTATAATTCACCCCTCCACTTT. Encoded protein: CASSLTDRGSYNSPLHF. This chain uses TRBV6-1 with TRBJ1-6, with TRBD1 as a possible D gene (5 bases). CDR3 length: 17 residues. The V gene's germline CDR1 is MNHNS and CDR2 SASEGT. Trimming stripped 6 bases from V and 1 base from J, with 16 bases between.

The table lists this clonotype with many counts. The chain employs TRBV20-1 and TRBJ2-5; 13 bases match TRBD2. The germline V gene has CDR1 DFQATT and CDR2 SNEGSKA (reference sequence). The CDR3 consists of 15 residues. The junction had 6 bases not matched to a gene; V was cut back by 6 bases and J by 2 bases. CDR3 sequence (DNA): TGCAGTGCCACGACTAGCGGGAGGCCTCAAGAGACCCAGTACTTC. Protein sequence: CSATTSGRPQETQYF.

This clonotype was counted many times. This chain connects TRBV28 to TRBJ2-2, with 10 bases identical to TRBD1. This CDR3 has 15 residues. Germline assignment: CDR1 MDHEN and CDR2 SYDVKM. Trimming removed 8 bases from V and 5 bases from J; junction bases left unmatched: 8. The CDR3 loop reads CASFVPGQGTGELFF. The CDR3 coding sequence is TGTGCCAGCTTCGTCCCGGGACAGGGGACCGGGGAGCTGTTTTTT. Looking up the rest from reference TRBV28 and TRBJ2-2 gives the full variable domain: DVKVTQSSRYLVKRTGEKVFLECVQDMDHENMFWYRQDPGLGLRLIYFSYDVKMKEKGDIPEGYSVSREKKERFSLILESASTNQTSMYLCASFVPGQGTGELFFGEGSRLTVL.

This clonotype has a handful of counts. The chain links TRBV6-2 or TRBV6-3 to TRBJ1-2; D not resolved. V dropped 0 bases and J dropped 3 bases, with 8 bases sitting between them. Germline CDR1 is MNHEY and CDR2 is SVGEGT. This CDR3 region has 14 residues. CDR3 protein: CASSYSISYYGYTF. The CDR3 region has the DNA TGTGCCAGCAGTTACTCGATCAGTTACTATGGCTACACCTTC.

This clonotype was seen many times. V and J are TRBV7-9 and TRBJ2-3; 11 bases line up with TRBD2. The CDR3 runs to 16 residues. V shed 2 bases and J 2 bases; nucleotides not matched to a gene: 3. Germline CDR1 SEHNR, CDR2 FQNEAQ (reference sequence). CDR3 in DNA: TGTGCCAGCAGCTTACTAGCGGGAGGACTCACAGATACGCAGTATTTT. Residues: CASSLLAGGLTDTQYF. Filled out from reference TRBV7-9 and TRBJ2-3, the complete variable domain reads DTGVSQNPRHKITKRGQNVTFRCDPISEHNRLYWYRQTLGQGPEFLTYFQNEAQLEKSRLLSDRFSAERPKGSFSTLEIQRTEQGDSAMYLCASSLLAGGLTDTQYFGPGTRLTVL.

This chain joins TRBV20-1 and TRBJ2-7, with 8 bases matching TRBD2. The CDR3 loop spans 14 amino acids. The germline V gene has CDR1 DFQATT and CDR2 SNEGSKA (reference sequence). J lost 2 bases, V lost 4 bases, and 7 bases had no gene match. The CDR3 region has the DNA TGCAGTGCTACGGGACTAGTGGTCGCCTACGAGCAGTACTTC. This gives the protein CSATGLVVAYEQYF.

The gene calls are TRBV7-2 and TRBJ2-5, with 12 bases that match TRBD2. From germline, CDR1 is SGHTA and CDR2 FQGNSA. This CDR3 has 16 residues. Trimming at V came to 2 bases and at J to 5 bases, leaving 6 bases not matched to a gene. The chain's CDR3 is CASSLIRTSGKETQYF. The CDR3 nucleotides are TGTGCCAGCAGCTTAATCAGGACTAGCGGGAAGGAGACCCAGTACTTC.

The table lists this clonotype with a few counts. The chain links TRBV24-1 to TRBJ2-1; the D gene is possibly TRBD1 (6 bases). This CDR3 is 17 amino acids long. Per germline, CDR1 KGHDR and CDR2 SFDVKD. V dropped 4 bases and J dropped 7 bases, with 22 bases sitting between them. DNA of the CDR3: TGTGCCACCAGTGACAATTCCGGGACACGGGGAACGAATGAGCAGTTCTTC. Translated: CATSDNSGTRGTNEQFF.

This clonotype was detected a few times. This chain connects TRBV19 to TRBJ1-5, with D perhaps matching TRBD1 (5 bases). Trimming took off 5 bases at V and 2 bases at J, with 13 bases between the two ends. CDR1 is LNHDA, CDR2 SQIVND, per germline (reference sequence). The CDR3 spans 15 residues. CDR3 residues: CASSLSGNGNQPQHF. CDR3 in DNA: TGTGCCAGTAGTTTGTCAGGGAACGGCAATCAGCCCCAGCATTTT.

This chain connects TRBV27 to TRBJ1-6; D is possibly TRBD1 (5 bases). Germline V gives CDR1 MNHEY, CDR2 SMNVEV (reference sequence). Trimming removed 3 bases from V and 13 bases from J, with 13 bases in between. The CDR3 length is 13 residues. CDR3 amino acids: CASSLGRAPPLHF. The CDR3 bases are TGTGCCAGCAGTTTGGGACGGGCGCCTCCCCTCCACTTT.

This clonotype came up a few times. The rearrangement joins TRBV9 to TRBJ2-7; 9 nucleotides agree with TRBD1. Germline assignment: CDR1 SGDLS and CDR2 YYNGEE. CDR3 length: 14 amino acids. The J segment lost 6 bases and the V segment lost 3 bases, leaving 7 bases of the junction unmatched. DNA for the CDR3: TGTGCCAGCAGCGAGGGGACAGGGACCTCCGAGCAGTACTTC. This codes for CASSEGTGTSEQYF.

There are many counts of this clonotype. The J gene is TRBJ2-3, the V gene TRBV7-9; D is possibly TRBD1 (6 bases). This CDR3 is built from 16 residues. CDR1 is SEHNR and CDR2 is FQNEAQ in the germline V gene (reference sequence). With 5 bases removed from V and 4 bases from J, the gap between germline ends came to 19 bases. The CDR3 bases are TGTGCCAGCAGCGCTGGGGACACGGCGCGGGCAGATACGCAGTATTTT. This encodes CASSAGDTARADTQYF.